Sequencing of this TCR beta chain was carried out in a study of blood T cell repertoires in COVID-19. Study information: Acute and convalescent COVID-19 specimens originated in the United States, Italy and Spain. T cells, B-cell-depleted T cells, or PBMCs supplied cDNA or gDNA.

The junction had 7 bases not matched to a gene; V was cut back by 2 bases and J by 2 bases. Germline V gene lookup returns CDR1 SGHKS and CDR2 YYEKEE (reference sequence). This CDR3 is built from 16 residues. Under the authors' procedure: How many nucleated cells were present was estimated from reference gene primer amplification. Using immunoSEQ multiplex PCR, the repertoire was profiled, and TCRdb retains in-frame clones only, with some absent. V and J calls and clone size follow that table, whereas D and trimming were derived from the DNA. The repertoire holds 210,000 or so clones, with roughly 78% as singletons.

Sample: peripheral blood. This sequence joins TRBV5-5 and TRBJ2-7; 10 bases are shared with TRBD1. This sequence was found in a woman aged 40 to 50 with acute or convalescent COVID-19. CDR3 in DNA: TGTGCCAGCAGCTTTCAACCGGGGACAGGGGCCTACGAGCAGTACTTC. Amino acid sequence: CASSFQPGTGAYEQYF.